Below, 20 T cell receptor beta chains from the same sample are listed, as sequenced in a study of T cell repertoires in cytomegalovirus infection. Their antigens are not known. TCRdb analysed the reads with MiXCR anew, one entry per CDR3 protein. This table has about 770,000 distinct CDR3 sequences, about 28% appearing once. The sequencing used cultured CD8+ T cells from PBMCs, collected from culture after CMV antigen stimulation. The source is a human donor in good health (CMV status not recorded). Some clones in this sample may be carry-over from other donors' samples.

This sequence joins TRBV3-1 and TRBJ2-5; a weak D match, TRBD1 (5 bases). Germline assignment: CDR1 LGHDT and CDR2 YNNKEL (reference sequence). V was shortened by 1 base and J by 0 bases, with 12 bases between the two germline ends. The CDR3 is 16 amino acids. The CDR3 nucleotides are TGTGCCAGCAGCCAAGTTTCAGGGTCCCACCAAGAGACCCAGTACTTC. Translated: CASSQVSGSHQETQYF.

This clonotype has only a few counts. V gene TRBV20-1 combines with J gene TRBJ2-3; unclear D gene. V dropped 0 bases and J dropped 2 bases, with 9 bases sitting between them. There are 14 residues in the CDR3. CDR1 and CDR2 from the germline V gene are DFQATT and SNEGSKA (reference sequence). The DNA of the CDR3 is TGCAGTGCTAGAGATCAACCCAACACAGATACGCAGTATTTT. This sequence encodes CSARDQPNTDTQYF.

This CDR3 reads CASSLYWTGGAETQYF. DNA of the CDR3: TGTGCCAGCAGCTTATACTGGACAGGGGGCGCGGAGACCCAGTACTTC. V gene TRBV11-2 combines with J gene TRBJ2-5, with TRBD1 matching 11 bases. CDR1 and CDR2 (germline): SGHAT, FQNNGV. Losses at the gene ends were 2 bases for V and 5 bases for J; bases not matched to a gene: 7. The CDR3 has 16 residues.

This chain links TRBV6-6 with TRBJ1-2; a weak D match, TRBD1 (5 bases). This CDR3 is built from 15 residues. Trimming removed 2 bases from V and 4 bases from J, with 14 bases in between. Germline V gives CDR1 MNHNY, CDR2 SVGAGI (reference sequence). The CDR3 loop reads CASSYEPQGTYGYTF. The CDR3, as DNA: TGTGCCAGCAGTTACGAACCCCAGGGTACCTATGGCTACACCTTC.

The rearrangement uses TRBV27 and TRBJ1-2, with a possible D match to TRBD1 (6 bases). There are 17 residues in the CDR3. The germline CDR1 and CDR2 sequences are MNHEY and SMNVEV (reference sequence). The V gene lost 0 bases and the J gene lost 4 bases, with 18 bases spanning the gap. The CDR3 nucleotides are TGTGCCAGCAGTTTATCTGGTCCCAGGGGCAGTGGCTATGGCTACACCTTC. Residues: CASSLSGPRGSGYGYTF.

This sequence joins TRBV12-3 or TRBV12-4 and TRBJ1-1, with D unresolved. Between the trimmed V and J ends, which lost 3 bases and 0 bases, there was a span of 11 bases. This CDR3 is built from 15 residues. Here the CDR3 reads CASSFITRMNTEAFF. CDR3 coding DNA: TGTGCCAGCAGTTTTATTACCCGAATGAACACTGAAGCTTTCTTT.

The chain employs TRBV5-4 and TRBJ2-5, with 9 positions matching TRBD2. CDR1 is SGHNT, CDR2 YYREEE, per germline (reference sequence). Trimming at V came to 0 bases and at J to 7 bases, leaving 4 bases not matched to a gene. This CDR3 contains 14 residues. As DNA, the CDR3 is TGTGCCAGCAGCTTGGCCGAGGGACTAGCGACCCAGTACTTC. Its translation: CASSLAEGLATQYF. Looking up the rest from reference TRBV5-4 and TRBJ2-5 gives the full variable domain: ETGVTQSPTHLIKTRGQQVTLRCSSQSGHNTVSWYQQALGQGPQFIFQYYREEENGRGNFPPRFSGLQFPNYSSELNVNALELDDSALYLCASSLAEGLATQYFGPGTRLLVL.

This clonotype was observed many times. The chain uses TRBV27 and TRBJ1-2; TRBD1 might be the D (5 bases). The germline gives CDR1 MNHEY, CDR2 SMNVEV (reference sequence). V lost 3 bases, J lost 4 bases, and 12 bases lay in between. The CDR3 sequence is 14 residues long. The CDR3 sequence is CASSFQGGGYGYTF. The CDR3 coding sequence is TGTGCCAGCAGTTTTCAGGGCGGAGGCTATGGCTACACCTTC.

This clonotype has a handful of counts. The CDR3 DNA follows: TGTGCCAGCAGTCCAACCGGGGGGGAGTGGTCCTACAATGAGCAGTTCTTC. The encoded protein is CASSPTGGEWSYNEQFF. The chain joins TRBV27 to TRBJ2-1; 8 bases agree with TRBD2. The ends lost 5 bases at V and 1 base at J; junction bases unmatched: 10. The CDR3 runs to 17 residues. Germline assignment: CDR1 MNHEY and CDR2 SMNVEV (reference sequence).

In its sample, this clonotype was seen a few times. The genes are TRBV6-5 and TRBJ1-2; D not certain. V gave up 7 bases and J gave up 2 bases, with 14 bases separating them. Looked up from germline, CDR1 is MNHEY and CDR2 is SVGAGI. There are 14 residues in the CDR3. CDR3 loop: CASTPSQGNYGYTF. The CDR3, as DNA: TGTGCCAGCACGCCATCTCAAGGGAACTATGGCTACACCTTC.

This clonotype was seen a handful of times. The CDR3 here is CASSFGAYEQYV. For the CDR3, the DNA is TGTGCCAGCAGCTTCGGGGCCTACGAGCAGTACGTC. The J gene is TRBJ2-7, the V gene TRBV5-6; perhaps TRBD2 as D (5 bases). The V end lost 2 bases, the J end lost 2 bases, and 5 bases lay between the germline ends. The CDR3 extends over 12 amino acids. From germline, CDR1 is SGHDT and CDR2 YYEEEE.

This clonotype has a count of ten or more. This sequence joins TRBV7-6 and TRBJ1-5; D possibly corresponds to TRBD1 (5 bases). This CDR3 is 14 amino acids long. Between the trimmed V and J ends, which lost 6 bases and 1 base, there was a span of 10 bases. Germline V lookup: CDR1 SGHVS, CDR2 FNYEAQ. The CDR3 here is CASSPWDSNQPQHF. In DNA, the CDR3 is TGTGCCAGCAGTCCATGGGACAGCAATCAGCCCCAGCATTTT.

This clonotype came up many times. The V call is TRBV7-2, the J call TRBJ2-5, with TRBD2 as a possible D gene (7 bases). In germline, CDR1 is SGHTA, CDR2 FQGNSA. V lost 1 base, J lost 5 bases, and 23 bases lay in between. This CDR3 comprises 18 residues. Written as DNA, the CDR3 is TGTGCCAGCAGCTTAGGGGTTCGCCGGCGGGGGCTAGGCGAGACCCAGTACTTC. It codes for CASSLGVRRRGLGETQYF.

This clonotype was seen a few times. The V call is TRBV25-1, the J call TRBJ1-1; D unresolved. Between the trimmed V and J ends, which lost 2 bases and 4 bases, there was a span of 5 bases. The CDR3 totals 12 residues. Germline V gives CDR1 MGHDK, CDR2 SYGVNS. The CDR3 spells CASSEGITEAFF. As DNA, the CDR3 is TGTGCCAGCAGTGAAGGGATCACTGAAGCTTTCTTT.

The chain recombines TRBV7-9 with TRBJ2-7; D is unresolved. There are 16 residues in the CDR3. CDR1 and CDR2 from the germline V gene are SEHNR and FQNEAQ (reference sequence). The germline V and J ends were trimmed by 1 base and 3 bases, with 16 bases remaining between them. DNA for the CDR3: TGTGCCAGCAGCTTAGTTGACCGCCAAGGGATCTACGAGCAGTACGTC. Protein product: CASSLVDRQGIYEQYV.

The chain employs TRBV11-2 and TRBJ2-5; D tentatively fits TRBD1 or TRBD2 (7 bases each). The V end lost 5 bases, the J end lost 3 bases, and 22 bases lay between the germline ends. Germline CDR1 is SGHAT and CDR2 is FQNNGV. The CDR3 runs to 17 residues. CDR3 in amino acids: CASSAARGGPEKETQYF. CDR3 nucleotide sequence: TGTGCCAGCAGCGCCGCCAGGGGGGGGCCAGAAAAAGAGACCCAGTACTTC.

As regards this clonotype: This clone may be a read error of a much larger clone one base away. The rearrangement uses TRBV7-2 and TRBJ1-5, with D possibly TRBD1 on 6 matching bases. This CDR3 comprises 13 residues. Trimming pared 5 bases from V and 8 bases from J, leaving 13 bases between. Germline V gene sequence: CDR1 SGHTA, CDR2 FQGNSA. This CDR3 is CASSPTGNEPQHF. The CDR3 nucleotides are TGTGCCAGCAGCCCCACAGGGAATGAGCCCCAGCATTTT.

The chain combines TRBV15 with TRBJ1-1; tentative D call: TRBD1 (5 bases). Between the trimmed V and J ends, which lost 6 bases and 3 bases, there was a span of 14 bases. CDR3 length: 14 amino acids. Germline lookup yields CDR1 LNHNV and CDR2 YYDKDF (reference sequence). CDR3 DNA: TGTGCCACCAGTCGTGGAGGGACGTACACTGAAGCTTTCTTT. Translated, it gives CATSRGGTYTEAFF.

There are a few counts of this clonotype. The CDR3 reads CASGSGYNEQFF. CDR3 coding DNA: TGTGCCAGCGGCTCGGGGTACAATGAGCAGTTCTTC. The chain couples TRBV7-9 to TRBJ2-1; a possible D gene is TRBD2 (5 bases). V shed 8 bases and J shed 4 bases, with 9 bases lying between them. Germline V CDR1 and CDR2: SEHNR, FQNEAQ (reference sequence). CDR3 length equals 12 residues.

This clonotype was seen only a few times. V usage is TRBV5-4 and J usage is TRBJ2-3; D not resolved. The germline gives CDR1 SGHNT, CDR2 YYREEE (reference sequence). Between the trimmed V and J ends, which lost 9 bases and 8 bases, there was a span of 16 bases. This CDR3 region has 12 residues. CDR3 nucleotide sequence: TGTGCCATCCCACCAAGCCCGCCTACGCAGTATTTT. The encoded protein is CAIPPSPPTQYF.